What follows describes a single T cell receptor beta chain. The sample originates from a study of blood T cell repertoires in COVID-19. Study background: Some COVID-19 samples were acute and others convalescent; all came from the United States, Italy and Spain.

Cohorts were based on clinical histories the participants reported. Sequencing was performed with immunoSEQ multiplex PCR; in TCRdb, only in-frame clones are kept and a portion is missing. Of about 180,000 clones listed, around 80% were seen once; the top ten hold roughly 17%. The sample comprised PBMCs or T cells enriched from blood (not recorded which). The clonotype was recovered from a woman aged 45-65 years who had recovered from COVID-19.

CDR3 coding DNA: TGTGCCAGCAGCGTAGCGGCGAGGAGCTCCTACAATGAGCAGTTCTTC. Translation: CASSVAARSSYNEQFF. The genes are TRBV9 and TRBJ2-1; D not certain. The germline V and J ends were trimmed by 0 bases and 0 bases, with 10 bases remaining between them. CDR3 length: 16 amino acids. Germline V gene sequence: CDR1 SGDLS, CDR2 YYNGEE.